This T cell receptor beta chain was profiled in a study of T cell repertoires in cytomegalovirus infection (dated by TCRdb to between 2018 and 2020). For the wider study: Recently identified HLA-C-restricted CMV epitopes, whose presentation resists viral immunomodulation, were targeted by peptide stimulations together with well-studied HLA-B-restricted epitopes. Donor HLA type was relevant to the analysis, as public TCR beta signatures indicated carriage of CMV infection together with the matching HLA type. Here is what the overall study found, with its caveats: In both this cohort and an independent roughly 330-donor cohort, the cumulative frequency of public TCR beta family members distinguished carriers of CMV infection plus the relevant HLA type. In the ex vivo response, HLA-C-restricted CMV-specific TCR beta clonotypes were dominant, and in two of eight donors the single most frequent clonotype came from this HLA-C-restricted group.

A remark on this clonotype: Its antigen target is currently unknown. At one of its ends the junction is not consistent with the germline gene, which may arise from a read error.

The instrument given in TCRdb is Illumina HiSeq 1500. TCRdb trimmed public reads at Q25 via fastp, called clones via MiXCR and kept in-frame beta chains. Rows with one shared CDR3 protein collapse into an entry with the most common genes and DNA. The sample table holds about 920,000 distinct CDR3 sequences, of which around 30% were seen once. About 14% of the sample is in the top ten clones. What the treatment or condition label conveys for this sample: in vitro stimulation with specific CMV peptide epitopes to enrich CMV-specific T cells. Measured from the cysteine to the phenylalanine, the CDR3 is 16 residues long. CDR3 DNA only is kept here, 48 bases in frame from base 1. The germline V gene supplies CDR1 MNHNS and CDR2 SASEGT.

This TCR was sampled from a human donor in good health (CMV status not recorded). Some clones in this sample may be carry-over from other donors' samples. The rearranged segments are TRBV6-1 and TRBJ2-5; possibly the D gene is TRBD1, per 5 matching bases. The sequencing here drew on cultured CD8+ T cells from PBMCs, taken from culture after CMV antigen stimulation. This receptor carries the CDR3 CASRELGAGQAETQYF. The DNA reads as follows: TGTGCCAGCCGTGAACTTGGGGCAGGCCAAGCGGAGACCCAGTACTTC.